The 9 T cell receptor beta chains below come from one sample, sequenced in a study of a mutant IDH1 vaccine in newly diagnosed glioma. TCRdb's copy holds only in-frame clones and misses some; the assay was immunoSEQ multiplex PCR. In the table there are some 50,000 clones, around three fifths of which are singletons. The antigens for these receptors are not known. The time point was: week 47, end of study. Vaccination used 300 ug of mutant IDH1 20-mer peptide per dose, with topical imiquimod. Sample: peripheral blood mononuclear cells (PBMCs), taken from a glioma patient whose treatment included an IDH1 peptide vaccine. Receptor source: a man aged 35 to 55 with glioma. Some clones in this sample may be carry-over from other donors' samples.

This clone qualifies as medium-sized. The rearrangement uses TRBV11-2 and TRBJ2-2; D is unclear. This CDR3 region has 15 residues. Germline-derived CDR1 and CDR2 are SGHAT and FQNNGV. V was cut by 2 bases and J by 2 bases, with 9 bases left in between. CDR3 sequence reads: CASSLQQYNTGELFF. The CDR3 bases are TGTGCCAGCAGCTTACAGCAGTACAACACCGGGGAGCTGTTTTTT.

The V and J genes are TRBV5-5 and TRBJ1-2; D is unclear. Trimming took off 3 bases at V and 4 bases at J, with 16 bases between the two ends. This CDR3 has 15 amino acids. Germline CDR1 is SGHKS and CDR2 is YYEKEE (reference sequence). CDR3: CASSSWKTGAYGYTF. The CDR3 DNA is TGTGCCAGCAGCTCATGGAAGACGGGCGCCTATGGCTACACCTTC.

V usage is TRBV5-5 and J usage is TRBJ2-7; TRBD2 matches 10 bases. The germline V gene encodes CDR1 SGHKS and CDR2 YYEKEE (reference sequence). V lost 5 bases to trimming and J lost 2 bases; unmatched junction nucleotides: 7. The CDR3 contains 15 residues. This chain's CDR3 is CASSSLAGDAYEQYF. In DNA, the CDR3 is TGTGCCAGCAGTTCTCTAGCGGGGGATGCCTACGAGCAGTACTTC.

The V gene is TRBV6-4, the J gene TRBJ1-6; D gene unclear. Germline assignment: CDR1 MRHNA and CDR2 SNTAGT. This CDR3 has 12 amino acids. V shed 6 bases and J shed 14 bases, with 14 bases lying between them. CDR3 sequence: CASRPRMVALHF. Written as DNA, the CDR3 is TGTGCCAGCAGGCCGCGGATGGTGGCCCTCCACTTT.

This clone was counted a few times. The chain combines TRBV6-5 with TRBJ1-1; 10 positions match TRBD1. The trim removed 6 bases at V and 9 bases at J, leaving 4 bases unmatched. Germline V lookup: CDR1 MNHEY, CDR2 SVGAGI. The CDR3 is 12 residues long. The CDR3 nucleotides read TGTGCCAGCAGCCCGGGACAGGGGAAAGCTTTCTTT. Residues: CASSPGQGKAFF.

CDR3 amino acids: CAWSVDRYEQYF. CDR3 nucleotide sequence: TGTGCCTGGAGTGTAGACAGGTACGAGCAGTACTTC. The gene calls are TRBV30 and TRBJ2-7, with a weak D call TRBD1 (6 bases). The CDR3 is made up of 12 amino acids. Trimming removed 0 bases from V and 4 bases from J, with 7 bases in between. Germline V lookup: CDR1 GTSNPN, CDR2 SVGIG (reference sequence).

The genes are TRBV10-3 and TRBJ2-1, with 7 positions matching TRBD1. The CDR3 spans 12 residues. Trimming cost V 5 bases and J 6 bases; bases outside gene matches: 1. CDR1 ENHRY and CDR2 SYGVKD come from the germline V gene. The CDR3 region has the DNA TGTGCCATCAGTTCAGGGGGCAATGAGCAGTTCTTC. This encodes CAISSGGNEQFF.

The chain has TRBV10-3 and TRBJ2-6; D not certain. The ends were cut back, 11 bases at V and 0 bases at J, with 8 bases in the middle. Germline V gene sequence: CDR1 ENHRY, CDR2 SYGVKD. This CDR3 is built from 13 residues. The CDR3 DNA sequence: TGTGCCGCCACAGACTCTGGGGCCAACGTCCTGACTTTC. This sequence encodes CAATDSGANVLTF.

The rearrangement links TRBV29-1 to TRBJ2-2; D gene ambiguous. This CDR3 has 11 amino acids. In germline, CDR1 is SQVTM, CDR2 ANQGSEA. V lost 4 bases and J 5 bases, leaving 5 bases between the germline ends. For the CDR3, the DNA is TGCAGCGTTGGGGATACCGGGGAGCTGTTTTTT. Protein product: CSVGDTGELFF.